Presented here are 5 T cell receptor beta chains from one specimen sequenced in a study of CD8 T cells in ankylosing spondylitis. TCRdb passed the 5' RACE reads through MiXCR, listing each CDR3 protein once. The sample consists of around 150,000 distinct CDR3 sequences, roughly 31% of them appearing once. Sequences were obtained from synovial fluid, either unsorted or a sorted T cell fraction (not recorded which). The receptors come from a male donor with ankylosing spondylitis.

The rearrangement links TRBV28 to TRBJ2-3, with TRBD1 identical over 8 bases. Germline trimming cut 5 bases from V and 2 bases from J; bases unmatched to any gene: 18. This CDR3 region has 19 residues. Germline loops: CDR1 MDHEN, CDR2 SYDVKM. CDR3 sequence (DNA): TGTGCCAGCAGTCCAACTACCGGGACAGGCAGTCCCTCCACAGATACGCAGTATTTT. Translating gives CASSPTTGTGSPSTDTQYF.

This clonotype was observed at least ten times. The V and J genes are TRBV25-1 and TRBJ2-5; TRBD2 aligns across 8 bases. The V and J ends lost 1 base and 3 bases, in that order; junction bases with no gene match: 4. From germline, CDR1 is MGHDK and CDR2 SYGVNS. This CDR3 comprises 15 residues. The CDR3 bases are TGTGCCAGCAGTGAATCAAGACTAGCGAAAGAGACCCAGTACTTC. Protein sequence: CASSESRLAKETQYF.

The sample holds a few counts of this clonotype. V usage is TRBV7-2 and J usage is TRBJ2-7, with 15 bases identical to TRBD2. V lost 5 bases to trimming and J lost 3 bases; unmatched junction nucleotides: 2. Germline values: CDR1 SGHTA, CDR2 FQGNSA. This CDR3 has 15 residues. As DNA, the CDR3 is TGTGCCAGCAGCACGGGACTAGCGGGAGGCTACGAGCAGTACTTC. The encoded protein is CASSTGLAGGYEQYF.

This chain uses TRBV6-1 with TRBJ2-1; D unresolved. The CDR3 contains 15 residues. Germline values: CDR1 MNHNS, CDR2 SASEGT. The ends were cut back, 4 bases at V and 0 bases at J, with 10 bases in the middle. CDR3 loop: CASSVAYLSYNEQFF. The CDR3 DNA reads TGTGCCAGCAGTGTAGCCTACCTCTCCTACAATGAGCAGTTCTTC.

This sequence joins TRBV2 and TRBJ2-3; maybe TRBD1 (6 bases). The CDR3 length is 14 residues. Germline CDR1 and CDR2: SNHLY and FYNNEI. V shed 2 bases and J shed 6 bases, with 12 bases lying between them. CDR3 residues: CASSESTGKDTQYF. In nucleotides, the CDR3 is TGTGCCAGCAGTGAAAGTACAGGGAAGGATACGCAGTATTTT.